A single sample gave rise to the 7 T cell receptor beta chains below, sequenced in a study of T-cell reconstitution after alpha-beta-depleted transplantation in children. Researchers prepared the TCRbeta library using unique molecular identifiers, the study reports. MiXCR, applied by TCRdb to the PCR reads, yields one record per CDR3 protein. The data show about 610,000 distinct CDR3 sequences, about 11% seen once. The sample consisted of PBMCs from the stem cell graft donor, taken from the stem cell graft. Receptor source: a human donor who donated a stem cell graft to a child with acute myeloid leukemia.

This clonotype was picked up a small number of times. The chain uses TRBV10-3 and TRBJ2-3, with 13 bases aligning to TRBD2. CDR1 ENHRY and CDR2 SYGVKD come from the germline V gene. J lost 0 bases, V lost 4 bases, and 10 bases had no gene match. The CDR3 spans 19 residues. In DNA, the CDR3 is TGTGCCATCAGTGGCGAGGGACTAGCGGGATCCGCTAGCACAGATACGCAGTATTTT. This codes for CAISGEGLAGSASTDTQYF.

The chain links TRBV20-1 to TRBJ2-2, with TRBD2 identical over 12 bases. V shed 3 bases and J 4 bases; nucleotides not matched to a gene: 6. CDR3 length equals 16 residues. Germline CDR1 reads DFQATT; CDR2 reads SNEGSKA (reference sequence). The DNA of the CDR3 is TGCAGTGCTAGCCAACTAGCGGGAGGAGTCACCGGGGAGCTGTTTTTT. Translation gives CSASQLAGGVTGELFF.

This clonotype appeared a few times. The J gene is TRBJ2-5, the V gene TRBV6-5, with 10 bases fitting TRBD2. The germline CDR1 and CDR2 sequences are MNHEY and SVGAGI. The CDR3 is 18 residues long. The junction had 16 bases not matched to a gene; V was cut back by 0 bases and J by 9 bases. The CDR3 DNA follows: TGTGCCAGCAGTTACTCGGGACTAGCGCCTACAGGGGGTGGGTCCCAGTACTTC. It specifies CASSYSGLAPTGGGSQYF.

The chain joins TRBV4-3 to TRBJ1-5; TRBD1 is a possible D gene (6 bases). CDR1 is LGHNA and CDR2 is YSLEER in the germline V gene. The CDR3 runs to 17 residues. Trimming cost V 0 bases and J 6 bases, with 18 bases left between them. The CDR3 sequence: CASSQDLSQGWGQPQHF. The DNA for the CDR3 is TGCGCCAGCAGCCAAGACCTGTCCCAGGGGTGGGGTCAGCCCCAGCATTTT.

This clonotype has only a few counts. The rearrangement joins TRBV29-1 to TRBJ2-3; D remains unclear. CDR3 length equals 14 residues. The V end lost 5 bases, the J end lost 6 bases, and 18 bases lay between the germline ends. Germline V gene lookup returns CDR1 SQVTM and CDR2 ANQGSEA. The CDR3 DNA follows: TGCAGCGTTAGCCCAGACCTTACCTTCGATACGCAGTATTTT. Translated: CSVSPDLTFDTQYF.

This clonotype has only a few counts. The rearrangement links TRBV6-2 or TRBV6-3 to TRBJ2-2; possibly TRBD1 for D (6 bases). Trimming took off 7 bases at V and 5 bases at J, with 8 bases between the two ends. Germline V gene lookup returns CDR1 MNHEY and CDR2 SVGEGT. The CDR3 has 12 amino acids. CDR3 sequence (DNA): TGTGCCAGCATTCAGGGGACCGGGGAGCTGTTTTTT. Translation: CASIQGTGELFF.

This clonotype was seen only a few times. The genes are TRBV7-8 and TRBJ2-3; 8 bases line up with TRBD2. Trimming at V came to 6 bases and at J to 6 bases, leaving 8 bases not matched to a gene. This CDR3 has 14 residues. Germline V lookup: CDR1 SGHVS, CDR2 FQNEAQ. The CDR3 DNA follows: TGTGCCAGCAGGAAACGGGAGGGGTGGGATACGCAGTATTTT. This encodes CASRKREGWDTQYF.